The rows below give T cell receptor beta chains drawn from one sample of a study of blood T cell repertoires in COVID-19. The method was immunoSEQ multiplex PCR; TCRdb's version includes in-frame clones alone and lacks a portion of them. The data contain about 160,000 clones, around 84% of them singletons. Sample: PBMCs or T cells enriched from blood (not recorded which). These receptors were collected from a man aged 35-49 years who had recovered from COVID-19. CDR3s include the opening cysteine and the closing phenylalanine or tryptophan. A D gene is named only where the DNA matches it firmly. Size tells how often a clone was seen (once, few, many) or the class of an expanded clone, and some rows leave it out.

D,J,V,size,DNA,CDR3
NA,TRBJ2-1,TRBV29-1,NA,TGCAGCGTTGAACCGGGACATAGGGTTGAGCAGTTCTTC,CSVEPGHRVEQFF
NA,TRBJ2-1,TRBV4-1,NA,TGCGCCAGCAGCCTTCGCCGGGACAATGAGCAGTTCTTC,CASSLRRDNEQFF
TRBD2,TRBJ2-1,TRBV7-3,many,TGTGCCAGCAGCCCCGGGGGGTTCGGGTACAATGAGCAGTTCTTC,CASSPGGFGYNEQFF
TRBD1,TRBJ2-1,TRBV19,NA,TGTGCCAGTAGTTCCCAGGGGGACTACAATGAGCAGTTCTTC,CASSSQGDYNEQFF
NA,TRBJ2-1,TRBV27,NA,TGTGCCAGCTTTGGAGATGAGGGCTCCTACAATGAGCAGTTCTTC,CASFGDEGSYNEQFF
NA,TRBJ1-2,TRBV19,NA,TGTGCCAGTAGTACGGGGGTTGGCTACACCTTC,CASSTGVGYTF
TRBD2,TRBJ2-1,TRBV7-3,NA,TGTGCCAGCAGCCTGGGACTAGCGGGGGGCTCTTCCGACAATGAGCAGTTCTTC,CASSLGLAGGSSDNEQFF
NA,TRBJ1-2,TRBV24-1,NA,TGTGCCACCAGTGATTCGACAGAGAACTATGGCTACACCTTC,CATSDSTENYGYTF
TRBD2,TRBJ2-3,TRBV19,once,TGTGCCAGTAGCCCCGAGGGAAGGACTAGCGGGCTCACAGATACGCAGTATTTT,CASSPEGRTSGLTDTQYF
TRBD2,TRBJ2-5,TRBV11-2,NA,TGTGCCAGCAGCTTAAGCCTAGCGGGGGGGCGCCCCTACTTC,CASSLSLAGGRPYF
NA,TRBJ1-2,TRBV30,NA,TGTGCCTGGAGTGCGCGGGGGTATGGCTACACCTTC,CAWSARGYGYTF
NA,TRBJ2-3,TRBV24-1,few,TGTGCCACCAGTGATTTGGGGTCCGGGGAAACCACAGATACGCAGTATTTT,CATSDLGSGETTDTQYF
TRBD1,TRBJ1-5,TRBV4-2,NA,TGTGCCAGCAGCCAAGAAGCCCGGACAGGGGTGGGTCGGAAGCCCCAGCATTTT,CASSQEARTGVGRKPQHF
TRBD2,TRBJ2-7,TRBV29-1,NA,TGCAGCGTTGAAGTGGACGAGGGAGGGTCCTACGAGCAGTACTTC,CSVEVDEGGSYEQYF
TRBD2,TRBJ2-1,TRBV7-3,NA,TGTGCCAGCAGCACGGGCCTAGCGGGGACGATGGGTGAGCAGTTCTTC,CASSTGLAGTMGEQFF
TRBD2,TRBJ2-2,TRBV10-2,few,TGCGCCAGCAGTGTCAGCGGGGGAACCCCCGGGGAGCTGTTTTTT,CASSVSGGTPGELFF
TRBD1,TRBJ1-2,TRBV15,NA,TGTGCCACCAGCAGTATGACAGGGGGCTTGGATGGCTACACCTTC,CATSSMTGGLDGYTF
NA,TRBJ2-1,TRBV3-1/TRBV3-2,NA,TGTGCCAGCAGCCAAGGGCCTGGTGACAATGAGCAGTTCTTC,CASSQGPGDNEQFF
NA,TRBJ2-7,TRBV14,few,TGTGCCAGCAGCCCTACCCTACACAGCTACGAGCAGTACTTC,CASSPTLHSYEQYF
NA,TRBJ1-2,TRBV6-5,NA,TGTGCCAGCAGTCCAGGCGGGATCTCTAACTATGGCTACACCTTC,CASSPGGISNYGYTF
TRBD1,TRBJ1-1,TRBV27,NA,TGTGCCAGCAGCCCCTCCCCAGGGGGCAACACTGAAGCTTTCTTT,CASSPSPGGNTEAFF
TRBD1,TRBJ1-3,TRBV9,NA,TGTGCCAGCAGCGCAATACGACAGGGATTAGCTGGAAACACCATATATTTT,CASSAIRQGLAGNTIYF
NA,TRBJ1-2,TRBV30,NA,TGTGCCTGGAGCGGGGTTAACTATGGCTACACCTTC,CAWSGVNYGYTF
TRBD2,TRBJ2-1,TRBV9,NA,TGTGCCAGCAGCTTCCGCATAAGGACTAGCGGGGGGCCTTCCTACAATGAGCAGTTCTTC,CASSFRIRTSGGPSYNEQFF
TRBD1,TRBJ1-1,TRBV3-1/TRBV3-2,NA,TGTGCCAGCAGCCAACCAGGGGGCGGCACTGAAGCTTTCTTT,CASSQPGGGTEAFF
NA,TRBJ2-5,TRBV18,NA,TGTGCCAGCTCACCACCCGGGCAGGGCCTAGAGACCCAGTACTTC,CASSPPGQGLETQYF
NA,TRBJ2-7,TRBV18,once,TGTGCCAGCTCACCGGCTGGGGGGTCGGTCCACGAGCAGTACTTC,CASSPAGGSVHEQYF
TRBD2,TRBJ2-5,TRBV30,NA,TGTGCCTGGAGTTATAGCGGGGGCCAAGAGACCCAGTACTTC,CAWSYSGGQETQYF
TRBD2,TRBJ2-2,TRBV18,NA,TGTGCCAGCTCTCACAGCGGGGACACCGGGGAGCTGTTTTTT,CASSHSGDTGELFF
TRBD1,TRBJ1-2,TRBV11-2,NA,TGTGCCAGCAGCCCTTGGACAGGGCCCATCTATGGCTACACCTTC,CASSPWTGPIYGYTF